This T cell receptor (beta chain) appears in the sequencing data of a study of cytotoxic CD8 clonotypes in ibrutinib-treated CLL (dated by TCRdb to the early 2020s). With regard to the full study: The cohort included some 14 treatment-naive and approximately eleven relapsed/refractory patients; roughly 17 were IGHV unmutated. Of the 90 or so participants in the trial, 20 to 30 had longitudinal samples available. Responses were partial in 24 patients and complete in 2; after median around 72 months follow-up, around 15 stayed in remission and some twelve progressed. Cryopreserved peripheral blood mononuclear cells were collected before treatment, at response, and at either disease progression or sustained remission. Response samples were taken after a median of approximately eleven months on treatment, ranging from about 6 to 40 months. An average of 255,043 productive templates and 94,082 productive rearrangements was obtained per sample.

For TCR beta library preparation, approximately 2.2 micrograms of genomic DNA were isolated from cryopreserved PBMCs. High-throughput TCR beta sequencing was performed on longitudinal blood samples from CLL patients receiving ibrutinib monotherapy. Patients were enrolled in a phase 2 open-label single-center ibrutinib monotherapy trial. The CDR3 goes from the cysteine to the phenylalanine over 15 residues. Left in the record is the CDR3 DNA by itself, 45 bases read in frame from the first base. The CDR1 and CDR2 encoded by the germline V gene are LGHNA and YSLEER. Clipping removes 3 bases from V and 2 bases from J, with 5 as the unmatched junction base count. A MiSeq instrument was used for deep resolution sequencing, which targeted depths ranging from 1 in 1 million up to 1 in 200,000 T cells, with coverage averaging 10x for each clonotype. The immunoSEQ hsTCRB Kit was used to generate the TCR beta libraries. In the source study's methods: ImmunoSEQ Data Assistant and ImmunoSEQ Analyzer were used for data analysis, and V, D and J genes were assigned according to IMGT definitions. Clonality, which ranges from 0 to 1, was calculated as one minus the normalized Shannon entropy of productive rearrangement frequencies. Public clonotype analysis was restricted to overrepresented clonotypes comprising at least 0.05% of each patient's repertoire. Some 13 age-matched healthy donor repertoires from immuneACCESS served as clonality controls. Held by TCRdb, this immuneACCESS table contains in-frame sequences only and omits some clones. Under half of the omission traces to an unresolved V gene where checked; the cause of the rest is unknown. The DNA gave D and trimming, while V, J and clone size come from that table. In all, the sample holds around 310,000 clones, and roughly 85% of those were seen once. The ten largest clonotypes hold 6.5% to 8.5% of the sample.

Beyond this particular receptor, the publication reports: Sampling times were not matched between patients in sustained remission and patients whose disease was progressing, and lymph node repertoires were not examined. Clonality increased at ibrutinib response, stayed stable in sustained remission, and fell back toward baseline at progression. Baseline clonality exceeded that of age-matched healthy donors and correlated strongly with circulating CD8+ T-cell counts. Public clonotypes were rare and either shrank or stayed stable during treatment, and the rise in clonality at ibrutinib response reflected expansion of private clonotypes.

Comments on this clone: The antigen it recognizes is unknown. Qualities for individual bases were not recorded, and no much larger clone is one base off.

This sequence uses TRBV4-3 and TRBJ1-2, with 8 central nucleotides matching TRBD1. The sequence came from a human donor with chronic lymphocytic leukemia. Sequenced here: PBMCs, sampled before ibrutinib treatment. The DNA sequence is as follows: TGCGCCAGCAGCCAGGACAGGGTTGGGAACTATGGCTACACCTTC. It specifies CASSQDRVGNYGYTF.